This paragraph covers one T cell receptor beta chain sequence. Trimming cost V 3 bases and J 7 bases; bases outside gene matches: 12. The CDR3 consists of 17 residues. The germline V gene encodes CDR1 SGDLS and CDR2 YYNGEE. This specimen belongs to a study of blood T cell repertoires in COVID-19. In the study overall: Sources were T cells, B-cell-depleted T cells, or PBMCs; the material itself was cDNA or gDNA.

Using immunoSEQ multiplex PCR, the repertoire was profiled, and TCRdb retains in-frame clones only, with some absent. The sample records tens of thousands of clones, less than 85% being singletons. Sequencing was done on a sample of peripheral blood. This TCR derives from a man aged 50-59 years with active COVID-19. The rearrangement uses TRBV9 and TRBJ2-2; TRBD2 agrees at 10 bases. The CDR3: CASSAHGTSVLGGELFF. The CDR3 DNA follows: TGTGCCAGCAGCGCTCACGGGACTAGCGTCCTAGGCGGGGAGCTGTTTTTT.